A single sample gave rise to the 21 T cell receptor beta chains below, sequenced in a study of blood T cell repertoires in COVID-19. Sequencing used immunoSEQ multiplex PCR; TCRdb keeps in-frame clones, though not all of them. The sample lists 110,000 to 150,000 clones; nearly 90% were seen once. Sequencing input: peripheral blood. All receptors derive from an older man with acute or convalescent COVID-19.

This clone was recorded many times. The gene calls are TRBV19 and TRBJ2-6; the D is unclear. CDR3 length: 15 residues. Trimming removed 3 bases at V and 0 bases at J, with 6 bases between. Germline CDR1 LNHDA, CDR2 SQIVND (reference sequence). CDR3 protein: CASSMQRSGANVLTF. The DNA for the CDR3 is TGTGCCAGTAGTATGCAGCGCTCTGGGGCCAACGTCCTGACTTTC. The whole variable domain, filled in from reference TRBV19 and TRBJ2-6, reads DGGITQSPKYLFRKEGQNVTLSCEQNLNHDAMYWYRQDPGQGLRLIYYSQIVNDFQKGDIAEGYSVSREKKESFPLTVTSAQKNPTAFYLCASSMQRSGANVLTFGAGSRLTVL.

Concerning this clone itself: The junction differs from germline at one of its ends, possibly a read error. The chain links TRBV6-4 to TRBJ2-2; D gene uncertain. The CDR3 extends over 15 amino acids. CDR1 and CDR2 (germline): MRHNA, SNTAGT. The CDR3: CASSVVWQNAGELFF. The CDR3 DNA reads as TGTGCCAGCAGTGTGGTATGGCAGAACGCCGGGGAGCTGTTTTTT.

V usage is TRBV7-2 and J usage is TRBJ2-1, with TRBD1 matching 12 bases. The CDR3 contains 16 residues. In germline, CDR1 is SGHTA, CDR2 FQGNSA. With 5 bases clipped from V and 4 bases from J, the junction kept 6 bases outside the gene matches. The CDR3 sequence: CASSPRDRGLYNEQFF. The CDR3 region has the DNA TGTGCCAGCAGCCCCCGGGACAGGGGGCTTTACAATGAGCAGTTCTTC. The full variable domain, with the rest looked up from reference TRBV7-2 and TRBJ2-1, is GAGVSQSPSNKVTEKGKDVELRCDPISGHTALYWYRQSLGQGLEFLIYFQGNSAPDKSGLPSDRFSAERTGGSVSTLTIQRTQQEDSAVYLCASSPRDRGLYNEQFFGPGTRLTVL.

This chain uses TRBV12-5 with TRBJ1-1; the D is unclear. Per the germline V gene, CDR1 is LGHNT and CDR2 is FRNRAP. Between the trimmed V and J ends, which lost 0 bases and 1 base, there was a span of 12 bases. This CDR3 contains 16 residues. The CDR3: CASGLVPGRSNTEAFF. CDR3 sequence (DNA): TGTGCTAGTGGTTTGGTACCAGGCAGATCGAACACTGAAGCTTTCTTT.

Notes on this clone: Other DNA sequences from this sample encode an identical CDR3 as well. The chain employs TRBV29-1 and TRBJ2-1; 12 bases are a match to TRBD1. The CDR3 length is 13 residues. J gave up 4 bases and V 7 bases, and 2 bases lay outside the gene matches. The germline V gene has CDR1 SQVTM and CDR2 ANQGSEA. The CDR3, as DNA: TGCAGCGGGGACAGGGGGCCGTACAATGAGCAGTTCTTC. Protein product: CSGDRGPYNEQFF.

The chain recombines TRBV6-6 with TRBJ1-1, with D possibly being TRBD1 (6 bases). Per germline, CDR1 MNHNY and CDR2 SVGAGI (reference sequence). The CDR3 sequence is 14 residues long. V lost 7 bases to trimming and J lost 4 bases, with 16 bases between them. The CDR3 loop is CASTPGQWGTEAFF. In DNA form, the CDR3 reads TGTGCCAGCACACCCGGACAGTGGGGCACTGAAGCTTTCTTT.

Written as DNA, the CDR3 is TGTGCCAGCAGCTTGCGCAGGGGGGCAGATACGCAGTATTTT. As protein: CASSLRRGADTQYF. The chain recombines TRBV7-9 with TRBJ2-3, with D maybe TRBD1 (7 bases). The CDR3 length is 14 residues. V was shortened by 3 bases and J by 4 bases, with 11 bases between the two germline ends. Germline lookup yields CDR1 SEHNR and CDR2 FQNEAQ (reference sequence).

The gene calls are TRBV6-5 and TRBJ1-1, with D maybe TRBD1 (6 bases). CDR1 and CDR2 from the germline V gene are MNHEY and SVGAGI. V was shortened by 7 bases and J by 2 bases, with 11 bases between the two germline ends. CDR3 size: 13 residues. Written as DNA, the CDR3 is TGTGCCAGCAAGAGGACAGACAACACTGAAGCTTTCTTT. It codes for CASKRTDNTEAFF.

The chain recombines TRBV11-2 with TRBJ2-7; no firm D call. V was pared by 0 bases and J by 2 bases, with 11 bases between. Germline CDR1 SGHAT, CDR2 FQNNGV. This CDR3 is built from 15 residues. The CDR3 DNA reads TGTGCCAGCAGCTTAGATCTTCCGGGTCCCTACGAGCAGTACTTC. This gives the protein CASSLDLPGPYEQYF.

The chain links TRBV3-1 (or the pseudogene TRBV3-2) to TRBJ1-2, with D uncertain. Germline V gene sequence: CDR1 LGHDT, CDR2 YNNKEL (reference sequence). The V end lost 5 bases, the J end lost 5 bases, and 15 bases lay between the germline ends. The CDR3 has 14 amino acids. CDR3 in amino acids: CASSTPGSGYGYTF. The DNA for the CDR3 is TGTGCCAGCAGCACACCTGGGTCAGGTTATGGCTACACCTTC.

The chain links TRBV19 to TRBJ2-1, with TRBD1 matching 8 bases. The CDR3 is 18 amino acids. V lost 6 bases and J lost 2; bases outside the gene matches: 15. From germline, CDR1 is LNHDA and CDR2 SQIVND (reference sequence). CDR3 DNA: TGTGCCAGTAGCGCCGGGACAGGAGGATTACCCCCCTACAATGAGCAGTTCTTC. Its translation: CASSAGTGGLPPYNEQFF.

The rearrangement links TRBV6-5 to TRBJ2-1, with TRBD2 identical over 8 bases. The CDR3 covers 14 residues. Germline CDR1 and CDR2: MNHEY and SVGAGI. Trimming removed 7 bases from V and 2 bases from J; junction bases left unmatched: 4. As DNA, the CDR3 is TGTGCCAGCACCACGGGACTAGCCTACAATGAGCAGTTCTTC. Translated, it gives CASTTGLAYNEQFF.

The chain recombines TRBV29-1 with TRBJ2-1; TRBD1 might be the D (5 bases). CDR1 SQVTM and CDR2 ANQGSEA come from the germline V gene. Trimming pared 3 bases from V and 3 bases from J, leaving 24 bases between. This CDR3 has 18 residues. The CDR3 coding sequence is TGCAGCGTTGAGCCCCCATCTTGGGGCGGCTCTATCTACAATGAGCAGTTCTTC. Protein: CSVEPPSWGGSIYNEQFF.

The chain links TRBV2 to TRBJ2-4; 10 bases line up with TRBD1. Germline V CDR1 and CDR2: SNHLY, FYNNEI. V trimming: 6 bases; J trimming: 1 base; junction bases outside the gene matches: 0. The CDR3 covers 14 residues. CDR3 sequence reads: CASRDRGAKNIQYF. In DNA, the CDR3 is TGTGCCAGCAGGGACAGGGGGGCCAAAAACATTCAGTACTTC.

V usage is TRBV7-2 and J usage is TRBJ2-1; possible D gene TRBD1, 6 bases. Looked up from germline, CDR1 is SGHTA and CDR2 is FQGNSA. Trimming removed 3 bases at V and 0 bases at J, with 15 bases between. The CDR3 sequence is 17 residues long. CDR3 in DNA: TGTGCCAGCAGCTTCTCAGGGGCAGGGAGCTCCTACAATGAGCAGTTCTTC. Protein: CASSFSGAGSSYNEQFF.

V gene TRBV7-6 combines with J gene TRBJ1-3, with a weak D call TRBD1 (6 bases). Germline loops: CDR1 SGHVS, CDR2 FNYEAQ. This CDR3 comprises 17 residues. Trimming stripped 4 bases from V and 0 bases from J, with 16 bases between. The CDR3 nucleotides are TGTGCCAGCAGCTCTCCCTTGACAGGCCACTCTGGAAACACCATATATTTT. As protein: CASSSPLTGHSGNTIYF.

The V call is TRBV7-8, the J call TRBJ2-2; 8 bases are shared with TRBD2. With 5 bases clipped from V and 5 bases from J, the junction kept 13 bases outside the gene matches. This CDR3 has 17 residues. Per the germline V gene, CDR1 is SGHVS and CDR2 is FQNEAQ. The DNA of the CDR3 is TGTGCCAGCAGCCAAAGCCCCGCTAGCGGGTATACCGGGGAGCTGTTTTTT. Translation: CASSQSPASGYTGELFF.

This clone was picked up one time. V is TRBV6-1 and J is TRBJ1-3; 7 bases line up with TRBD1. J was trimmed by 0 bases and V by 5 bases; bases with no gene match: 4. Germline CDR1 MNHNS, CDR2 SASEGT. The CDR3 covers 15 residues. The CDR3 loop reads CASSPGTVSGNTIYF. The CDR3 DNA follows: TGTGCCAGCAGTCCCGGGACAGTCTCTGGAAACACCATATATTTT.

This clone was seen once. The rearrangement links TRBV7-9 to TRBJ1-4, with 7 bases identical to TRBD1. Per germline, CDR1 SEHNR and CDR2 FQNEAQ (reference sequence). Germline trimming cut 9 bases from V and 0 bases from J; bases unmatched to any gene: 4. The CDR3 totals 14 residues. CDR3 DNA: TGTGCCAGTGACACAGGGGCAACTAATGAAAAACTGTTTTTT. It specifies CASDTGATNEKLFF.

This chain links TRBV15 with TRBJ2-7; 8 bases are a match to TRBD1. The germline gives CDR1 LNHNV, CDR2 YYDKDF (reference sequence). V shed 3 bases and J 6 bases; nucleotides not matched to a gene: 19. This CDR3 has 18 residues. The CDR3 coding sequence is TGTGCCACCAGCAGTGCCGGGACAGGACTTCGCTCTTCTGGCGAGCAGTACTTC. As protein: CATSSAGTGLRSSGEQYF.

This rearrangement joins TRBV24-1 to TRBJ1-4, with D uncertain. V was shortened by 7 bases and J by 0 bases, with 14 bases between the two germline ends. Germline loops: CDR1 KGHDR, CDR2 SFDVKD. This CDR3 is built from 16 residues. The CDR3 DNA reads TGTGCCACCAGGAAGGAGGCCGGGGCAACTAATGAAAAACTGTTTTTT. Translating gives CATRKEAGATNEKLFF.